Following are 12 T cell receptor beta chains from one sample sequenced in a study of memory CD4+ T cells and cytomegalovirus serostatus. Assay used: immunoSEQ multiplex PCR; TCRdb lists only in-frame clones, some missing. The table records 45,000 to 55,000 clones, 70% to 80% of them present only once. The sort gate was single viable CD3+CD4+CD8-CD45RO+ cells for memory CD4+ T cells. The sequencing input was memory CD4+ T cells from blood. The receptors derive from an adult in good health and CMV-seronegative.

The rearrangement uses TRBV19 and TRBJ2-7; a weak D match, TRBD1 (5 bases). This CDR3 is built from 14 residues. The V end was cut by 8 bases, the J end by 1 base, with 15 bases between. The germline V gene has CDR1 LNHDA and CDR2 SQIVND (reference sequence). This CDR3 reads CASSKRGQSYEQYF. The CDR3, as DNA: TGTGCCAGTTCGAAACGCGGACAATCCTACGAGCAGTACTTC.

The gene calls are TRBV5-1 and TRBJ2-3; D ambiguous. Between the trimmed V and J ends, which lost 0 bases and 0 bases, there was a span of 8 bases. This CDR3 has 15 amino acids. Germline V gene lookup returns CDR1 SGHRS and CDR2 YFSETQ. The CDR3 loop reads CASSLGQHSTDTQYF. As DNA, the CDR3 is TGCGCCAGCAGCTTGGGTCAGCATAGCACAGATACGCAGTATTTT.

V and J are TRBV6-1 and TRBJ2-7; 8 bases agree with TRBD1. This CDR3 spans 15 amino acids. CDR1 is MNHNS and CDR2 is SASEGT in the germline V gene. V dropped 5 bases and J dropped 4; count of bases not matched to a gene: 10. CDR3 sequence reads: CASSFDRGVRYEQYF. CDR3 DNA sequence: TGTGCCAGCAGTTTTGACAGGGGAGTACGTTACGAGCAGTACTTC.

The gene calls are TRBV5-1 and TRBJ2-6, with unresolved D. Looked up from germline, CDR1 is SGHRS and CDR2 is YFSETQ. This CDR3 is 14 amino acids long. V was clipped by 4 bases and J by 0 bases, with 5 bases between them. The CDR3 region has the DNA TGCGCCAGCAGCCCTTTCTCTGGGGCCAACGTCCTGACTTTC. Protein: CASSPFSGANVLTF.

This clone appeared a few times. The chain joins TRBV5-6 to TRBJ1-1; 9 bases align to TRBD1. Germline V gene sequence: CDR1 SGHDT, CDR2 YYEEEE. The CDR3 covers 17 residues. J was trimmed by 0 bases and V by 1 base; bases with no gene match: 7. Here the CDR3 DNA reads TGTGCCAGCAGCTTGAGAAGGGACAGGGATTTGAACACTGAAGCTTTCTTT. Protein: CASSLRRDRDLNTEAFF.

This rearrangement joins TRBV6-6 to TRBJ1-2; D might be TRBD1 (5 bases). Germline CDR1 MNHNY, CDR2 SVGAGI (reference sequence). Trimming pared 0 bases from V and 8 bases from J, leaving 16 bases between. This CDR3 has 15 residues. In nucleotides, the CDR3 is TGTGCCAGCAGTTACTCTGGGGACGTATCGGGGGGCTACACCTTC. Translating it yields CASSYSGDVSGGYTF.

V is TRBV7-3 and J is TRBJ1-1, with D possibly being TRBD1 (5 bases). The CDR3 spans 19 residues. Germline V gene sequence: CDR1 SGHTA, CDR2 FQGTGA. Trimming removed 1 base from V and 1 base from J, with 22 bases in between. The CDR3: CASSLMGPRIHEPNTEAFF. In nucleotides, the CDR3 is TGTGCCAGCAGCTTAATGGGGCCCCGAATCCACGAGCCGAACACTGAAGCTTTCTTT. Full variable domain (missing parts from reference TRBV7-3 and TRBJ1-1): GAGVSQTPSNKVTEKGKYVELRCDPISGHTALYWYRQSLGQGPEFLIYFQGTGAADDSGLPNDRFFAVRPEGSVSTLKIQRTERGDSAVYLCASSLMGPRIHEPNTEAFFGQGTRLTVV.

The CDR3 region has the DNA TGTGCCAGCAGCTTGTATTGGGGAGACACTGAAGCTTTCTTT. This translates into CASSLYWGDTEAFF. The chain is built from TRBV11-2 and TRBJ1-1; D unresolved. The CDR3 has 14 residues. Deletions cut 3 bases from V and 3 bases from J, with 11 bases between. CDR1 and CDR2 (germline): SGHAT, FQNNGV.

The CDR3 region is CASSLDMAGQETQYF. In nucleotides, the CDR3 is TGTGCCAGCAGCTTAGATATGGCGGGGCAGGAGACCCAGTACTTC. V is TRBV7-9 and J is TRBJ2-5, with D possibly matching TRBD2 (6 bases). V dropped 1 base and J dropped 5 bases, with 14 bases sitting between them. Germline CDR1 and CDR2: SEHNR and FQNEAQ (reference sequence). This CDR3 has 15 residues.

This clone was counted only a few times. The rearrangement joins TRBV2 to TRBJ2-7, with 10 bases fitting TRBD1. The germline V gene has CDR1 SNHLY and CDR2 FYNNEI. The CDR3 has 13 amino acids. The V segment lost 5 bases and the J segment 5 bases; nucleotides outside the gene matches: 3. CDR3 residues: CASSRQGAHEQYF. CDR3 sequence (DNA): TGTGCCAGCAGTCGACAGGGGGCCCACGAGCAGTACTTC.

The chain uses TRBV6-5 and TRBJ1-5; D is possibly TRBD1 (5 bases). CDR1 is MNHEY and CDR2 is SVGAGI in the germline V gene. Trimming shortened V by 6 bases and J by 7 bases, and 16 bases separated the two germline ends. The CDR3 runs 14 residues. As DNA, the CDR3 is TGTGCCAGCAGCATACATGGTCAGGGCCAGCCCCAGCATTTT. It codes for CASSIHGQGQPQHF.

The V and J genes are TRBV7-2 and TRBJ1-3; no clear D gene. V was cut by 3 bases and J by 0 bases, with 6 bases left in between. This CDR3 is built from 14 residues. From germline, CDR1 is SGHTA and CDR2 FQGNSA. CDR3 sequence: CASSLPTSGNTIYF. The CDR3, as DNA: TGTGCCAGCAGCTTGCCTACCTCTGGAAACACCATATATTTT.